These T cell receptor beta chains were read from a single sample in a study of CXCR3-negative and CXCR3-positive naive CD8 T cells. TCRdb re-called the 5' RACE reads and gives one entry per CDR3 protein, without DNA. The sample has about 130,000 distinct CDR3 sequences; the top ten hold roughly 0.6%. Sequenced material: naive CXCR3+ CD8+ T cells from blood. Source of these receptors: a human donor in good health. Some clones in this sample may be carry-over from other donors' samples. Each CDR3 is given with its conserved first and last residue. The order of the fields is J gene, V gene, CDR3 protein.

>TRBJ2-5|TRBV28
CATSTSGQGVTQYF
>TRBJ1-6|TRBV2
CASSFTGGTGNSPLHF
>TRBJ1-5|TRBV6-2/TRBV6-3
CASSYSDSGTGWWQPQHF
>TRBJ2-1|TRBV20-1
CSAMEREYNEQFF
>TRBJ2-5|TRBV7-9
CASSFGGSQETQYF
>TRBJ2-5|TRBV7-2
CASSEGTVSQETQYF
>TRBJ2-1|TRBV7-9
CASTTTSGVTYNEQFF
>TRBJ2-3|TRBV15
CATGPQRGSISDTQYF
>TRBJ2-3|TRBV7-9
CASQGPLDDTDTQYF
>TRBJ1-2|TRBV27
CASSLSAGGYGYTF
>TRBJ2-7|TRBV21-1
CASSKEPGEQYF
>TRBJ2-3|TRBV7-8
CASSLASRGSRTDTQYF
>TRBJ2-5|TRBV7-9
CAIRRGGQETQYF
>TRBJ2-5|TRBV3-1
CASSQVGGGNLETQYF
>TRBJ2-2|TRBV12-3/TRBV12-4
CASSPGRGLANTGELFF
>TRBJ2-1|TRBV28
CASTRELAHHEQFF
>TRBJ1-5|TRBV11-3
CASSPAGSYQPQHF
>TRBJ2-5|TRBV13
CASSGTAEETQYF
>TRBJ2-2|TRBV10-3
CAISEGQNTGELFF
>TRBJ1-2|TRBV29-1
CSVAGGSGYTF
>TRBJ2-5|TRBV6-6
CASKFQAGGPSAGTQYF
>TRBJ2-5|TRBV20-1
CSARGLADERETQYF
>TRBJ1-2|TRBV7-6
CASRPDGRYGYTF
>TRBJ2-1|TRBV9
CASSASWFENEQFF
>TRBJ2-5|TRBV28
CASSFPDRGWETQYF
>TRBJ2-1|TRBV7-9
CASSLWGTANNEQFF
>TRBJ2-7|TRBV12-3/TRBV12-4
CASRLAGENYEQYF
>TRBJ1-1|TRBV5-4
CASSLEADYNTEAFF
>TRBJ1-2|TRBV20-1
CSARDLKGEYYGYTF
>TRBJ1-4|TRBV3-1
CASSPHEVTTNEKLFF
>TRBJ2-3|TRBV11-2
CASSLVYRGQADTQYF
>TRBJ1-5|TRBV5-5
CASSLAQARNQPQHF